The sequence of this TCR beta chain was determined in a study of T cells in women clearing cervical HPV infection. Across the study: No precancer developed; the control's incident HPV16 infection cleared within 12 months.

Measured with immunoSEQ multiplex PCR; TCRdb has only the in-frame clones, and not every one. This specimen shows about 16,000 clones; the ten leading clones hold 6.5% to 9%. The CDR3 is 14 amino acids. Germline V CDR1 and CDR2: LNHDA, SQIVND (reference sequence). Regarding this clone: The read falls 3 residues short of the CDR3 end, and the missing part is taken from the germline J gene.

V usage is TRBV19 and J usage is TRBJ1-2; no reliable D call. The receptor comes from a woman between 18 and 69 years old with a cervical HPV16 infection that either progressed to CIN3+ or cleared (not recorded which). Sequencing input: blood buffy coat. The CDR3 is CASSIVMNLAGYTF. Incomplete CDR3 DNA: TGTGCCAGTAGTATCGTGATGAATCTCGCGGGC.